These T cell receptor beta chains were read from a single sample in a study of Ad26.COV2.S vaccination and SARS-CoV-2 variants. Some clones are missing from TCRdb's copy, which holds only in-frame ones; the method was immunoSEQ multiplex PCR. Here the sample spans nearly 95,000 clones, approximately 81% being singletons. The material sequenced was peripheral blood, taken after recovery from COVID-19. These TCRs come from a human donor who had recovered from COVID-19. The CDR3 runs from the conserved cysteine through the conserved F or W. A D gene is named only where the DNA matches it firmly. Expanded clones get a size class; other rows say once, few or many, or leave the size out.

d_call clone_size j_call v_call cdr3_nt cdr3_aa
NA once TRBJ1-3 TRBV28 TGTGCCAGCAGTTCCAGAGGGGGGTTCCACTCTGGAAACACCATATATTTT CASSSRGGFHSGNTIYF
NA NA TRBJ2-7 TRBV2 TGTGCCAGCAGTGCTGGGACTTATGAGCAGTACTTC CASSAGTYEQYF
NA NA TRBJ2-1 TRBV28 TGTGCCAGCAGTTTTGAAACCAGCTCCTACAATGAGCAGTTCTTC CASSFETSSYNEQFF
NA NA TRBJ2-5 TRBV11-2 TGTGCCAGCAGCAACCTTCGACCCGCACGGGAGACCCAGTACTTC CASSNLRPARETQYF
NA few TRBJ2-3 TRBV12-5 TGTGCTAGTGGTTGGGCAGATACGCAGTATTTT CASGWADTQYF
NA NA TRBJ1-2 TRBV5-5 TGTGCCAGCTTTGCAGGGACTAACTATGGCTACACCTTC CASFAGTNYGYTF
TRBD2 NA TRBJ2-1 TRBV20-1 TGCAGTGCTAGTTCCCAAGTCAAGACTAGCGGGAGAAGGAATGAGCAGTTCTTC CSASSQVKTSGRRNEQFF
TRBD2 few TRBJ2-1 TRBV6-5 TGTGCCAGCAGGACCGCGGGGGGTACCTACAATGAGCAGTTCTTC CASRTAGGTYNEQFF
NA NA TRBJ2-3 TRBV4-1 TGCGCCAGCAGCCAAGGGGCGGTTAGCACAGATACGCAGTATTTT CASSQGAVSTDTQYF
TRBD2 NA TRBJ2-3 TRBV5-1 TGCGCCAGCAGCGGCTCCGGGACTAGCATAGATACGCAGTATTTT CASSGSGTSIDTQYF
TRBD1 NA TRBJ1-6 TRBV5-5 TGTGCCAGCAGACTACAGGGGACTTTATCACCCCTCCACTTT CASRLQGTLSPLHF
TRBD1 NA TRBJ1-1 TRBV7-9 TGTGCCAGCAGCTTAGTTTCGGTGAGGGGGCGGCAGAACACTGAAGCTTTCTTT CASSLVSVRGRQNTEAFF
NA NA TRBJ1-1 TRBV18 TGTGCCAGCTCACCCACTTTTGGGGGGGGAGAAGCTTTCTTT CASSPTFGGGEAFF
NA NA TRBJ1-2 TRBV7-3 TGTGCCAGCAGCCCCGGCCGCAGTTCTAACTATGGCTACACCTTC CASSPGRSSNYGYTF
NA NA TRBJ2-1 TRBV21-1 TGTGCCAGCAGCAGGGGGGACGTTTTTGTCGCGGGACCCGAAGTTATCTCCTACAATGAGCAGTTCTTC CASSRGDVFVAGPEVISYNEQFF
TRBD2 NA TRBJ2-1 TRBV5-4 TGTGCCAGCAGCCATTCACCGGGAGGGCGCTACAATGAGCAGTTCTTC CASSHSPGGRYNEQFF
NA NA TRBJ2-6 TRBV6-2/TRBV6-3 TGTGCCAGCAGTTACTCGGGGACTGGGGCCAACGTCCTGACTTTC CASSYSGTGANVLTF
TRBD1 NA TRBJ2-2 TRBV7-9 TGTGCCAGCAGCTTAACTCTAGTAGGGACAGGTATCACCGGGGAGCTGTTTTTT CASSLTLVGTGITGELFF
NA once TRBJ2-3 TRBV15 TGTGCCACCAGCAGAGATCGTACAGGCGCAACAGATACGCAGTATTTT CATSRDRTGATDTQYF
NA medium-sized TRBJ1-6 TRBV27 TGTGCCAGCAGTTCGGCCAGGGGATTGAATAATTCACCCCTCCACTTT CASSSARGLNNSPLHF
NA NA TRBJ1-1 TRBV19 TGTGCCAGTAGTATAGATCTATTCACCAGGGTCCGACAAACGAACACTGAAGCTTTCTTT CASSIDLFTRVRQTNTEAFF
TRBD2 NA TRBJ2-2 TRBV7-6 TGTGCCAGCAGCTTAAGGTCCCTAGCGGGAGCAAACACCGGGGAGCTGTTTTTT CASSLRSLAGANTGELFF
NA many TRBJ1-1 TRBV28 TGTGCCAGCAGTCCCATCGTGGGGGGGCGAGACACTGAAGCTTTCTTT CASSPIVGGRDTEAFF
NA NA TRBJ1-4 TRBV4-2 TGTGCCAGCAGCCACGGCGGGGCAACTAATGAAAAACTGTTTTTT CASSHGGATNEKLFF
TRBD1 NA TRBJ1-1 TRBV7-9 TGTGCCAGCAGCTTCGGGACAGCAATCATGAACACTGAAGCTTTCTTT CASSFGTAIMNTEAFF
NA NA TRBJ1-4 TRBV28 TGTGCCAGCAGTTTGGGAGGTCAAAGGGAAAAACTGTTTTTT CASSLGGQREKLFF
NA NA TRBJ1-2 TRBV11-2 TGTGCCAGCAGCTTAGGGGGCAACTATGGCTACACCTTC CASSLGGNYGYTF
NA NA TRBJ2-1 TRBV11-2 TGTGCCAGCAGCAAAGGGACTTACAATGAGCAGTTCTTC CASSKGTYNEQFF
TRBD2 NA TRBJ2-2 TRBV9 TGTGCCAGCAGCGCACTAGCGGAGACGAACACCGGGGAGCTGTTTTTT CASSALAETNTGELFF
TRBD2 NA TRBJ2-1 TRBV7-8 TGTGCCAGCAGCTTGGAGGGACTAGCGAGTAATGAGCAGTTCTTC CASSLEGLASNEQFF
TRBD1 few TRBJ2-5 TRBV5-1 TGCGCCAGCAGTTCCGGACAGGGCTGGGAGACCCAGTACTTC CASSSGQGWETQYF
TRBD2 NA TRBJ2-2 TRBV7-2 TGTGCCAGCAGCTGGGGACTAGCGGGAGCTGGGGCCGGGGAGCTGTTTTTT CASSWGLAGAGAGELFF
NA once TRBJ2-1 TRBV5-5 TGTGCCAGCAGCCTACGACAGTATGAGCAGTTCTTC CASSLRQYEQFF